Shown below are 16 T cell receptor beta chains from a single sample sequenced in a study of tumor-infiltrating lymphocytes in primary liver carcinoma. The investigators made TCR beta cDNA from 400 to 550 ng total RNA, using a constant-region primer. TCR beta libraries came from three nested multiplex PCR rounds using slightly modified ARM-PCR. Two initial PCR rounds of approximately 10 cycles each paired TRBV1-TRBV30 forward primers with a C-beta reverse primer. TCRdb re-called the multiplex PCR reads through MiXCR, storing one row per CDR3 protein. The repertoire holds approximately 92,000 distinct CDR3 sequences, with about 70% as singletons. Extraction of RNA together with DNA used about 20-34 mg of unsorted bulk tissue. Sequencing was carried out using liver tumor tissue from sampling region 5. Stated subset: tumor region T5, tumor centre. The source is a woman aged 55-70 years with primary liver carcinoma and hepatitis B virus infection.

This clonotype was observed at least ten times. A read error is possible here, since a much larger clone lies one base away. The CDR3 does not end in the conserved phenylalanine or tryptophan, so this is likely a read error. The chain links TRBV11-3 to TRBJ1-2; no reliable D call. This CDR3 has 16 residues. Trimming stripped 0 bases from V and 4 bases from J, with 15 bases between. The germline CDR1 and CDR2 sequences are SGHNT and YENEEA. As DNA, the CDR3 is TGTGCCAGCAGCTTAGATTTAGCCATCACCGGCTATGGCTACACCCTC. This translates into CASSLDLAITGYGYTL.

As to this clonotype: The junction does not match germline at one end; this may be a read error. V and J are TRBV6-6 and TRBJ1-5; 7 nucleotides agree with TRBD1. Germline CDR1 MNHNY, CDR2 SVGAGI (reference sequence). The CDR3 loop spans 14 amino acids. CDR3 sequence reads: CTSSYDRADQPQHF. The DNA of the CDR3 is TGTACCAGCAGTTACGACAGGGCTGATCAGCCCCAGCATTTT.

On this clonotype itself: Given the absence of the conserved phenylalanine or tryptophan at the CDR3 end, a read error is likely. The DNA is omitted, as the CDR3 cannot be located on it reliably, and the CDR3 follows TCRdb's listing. The chain couples TRBV10-3 to TRBJ2-2; the D segment call TRBD2 is taken from the table without a DNA check. Germline V gene lookup returns CDR1 ENHRY and CDR2 SYGVKD. With termini counted, the CDR3 has 15 amino acids. CDR3 sequence reads: CAIRGAETNTGELFS.

Remarks on this clonotype: This may come from a read error, since a much larger clone is one base off. The rearrangement uses TRBV7-8 and TRBJ1-1; no firm D call. The CDR3 is 15 amino acids. CDR1 and CDR2 (germline): SGHVS, FQNEAQ. The CDR3 DNA sequence: TGTACCAGCAGTTCAACTAAACTTCTGAACACTGAAGCTTTCTTT. This sequence encodes CTSSSTKLLNTEAFF.

In regard to this clonotype: A junction end diverges from the germline sequence, so it may reflect a read error. The chain couples TRBV4-2 to TRBJ2-5, with 8 nucleotides matching TRBD2. The CDR3 sequence is 17 residues long. Per the germline V gene, CDR1 is LGHNA and CDR2 is YNFKEQ. CDR3: CVSSQIGTRNVPETQYF. DNA of the CDR3: TGTGTCAGCAGCCAAATCGGGACTAGGAATGTCCCAGAGACCCAATACTTC.

As regards this clonotype: One junction end does not reproduce the germline sequence, and a read error may be involved. V is TRBV6-6 and J is TRBJ2-7, with a tentative D call TRBD1 (5 bases). CDR3 length: 12 residues. Germline V gives CDR1 MNHNY, CDR2 SVGAGI (reference sequence). The CDR3 nucleotides are TGTGCCTCTCAGGACAAAGCCTATGAGCAGTACTTC. The encoded protein is CASQDKAYEQYF.

This clonotype was seen a single time. Possible read error: a much larger clone is one base away. The genes are TRBV5-1 and TRBJ1-5; 7 nucleotides agree with TRBD1. This CDR3 spans 14 amino acids. Germline CDR1 and CDR2: SGHRS and YFSETQ. V lost 4 bases, J lost 3 bases, and 4 bases stayed unmatched. The CDR3: CASSPGQDNQPQHF. The DNA of the CDR3 is TGCGCCAGCAGCCCCGGACAGGACAATCAGCCCCAGCATTTT.

Details on this clonotype: In this CDR3 the conserved last residue, phenylalanine or tryptophan, is missing, so a read error is likely. It is unclear where the CDR3 begins or ends on the DNA, so no DNA is shown, and the CDR3 is as TCRdb lists it. This rearrangement joins TRBV7-9 to TRBJ1-2; the D call in the table, TRBD1, was not verified against the DNA. The germline CDR1 and CDR2 sequences are SEHNR and FQNEAQ (reference sequence). The CDR3 length is 15 residues, termini included. The chain's CDR3 is CASSWGQGPKQGYAL.

In regard to this clonotype: No DNA is shown, since the ends of the CDR3 on it are uncertain; the CDR3 is the one TCRdb lists. The chain couples TRBV6-4 to TRBJ2-3; the table assigns TRBD2, which was not confirmed against the DNA. Germline loops: CDR1 MRHNA, CDR2 SNTAGT. A total of 16 residues make up the CDR3, ends included. CDR3 sequence: CASSDVAGGSIDTRYF.

This clonotype showed up just a few times. The V call is TRBV11-2, the J call TRBJ2-7; D call uncertain. Germline assignment: CDR1 SGHAT and CDR2 FQNNGV. The V and J ends lost 2 bases and 2 bases respectively, with 10 bases between them. The CDR3 runs 14 residues. The CDR3 nucleotides are TGTGCCAGCAGCTTAACCGACGGAGCCTACGAGCAGTACTTC. This codes for CASSLTDGAYEQYF.

Notes on this clonotype: It may be a read error: a sequence one base away is much more abundant. This sequence joins TRBV30 and TRBJ2-1; D unresolved. There are 12 residues in the CDR3. The germline CDR1 and CDR2 sequences are GTSNPN and SVGIG (reference sequence). The CDR3 region has the DNA TGTGCCTGGAGTGCCGGATACAATGAGCACTTCTTC. Translation gives CAWSAGYNEHFF.

A word on this clonotype: A junction boundary mismatches the germline segment, possibly from a read error. The CDR3 sequence: CAGSLVPDKQYF. In nucleotides, the CDR3 is TGTGCCGGCAGCTTGGTCCCAGATAAGCAGTATTTT. The chain links TRBV5-4 to TRBJ2-3; no clear D. Germline V gene data show CDR1 as SGHNT and CDR2 as YYREEE (reference sequence). The CDR3 has 12 residues. Full variable domain (missing parts from reference TRBV5-4 and TRBJ2-3): ETGVTQSPTHLIKTRGQQVTLRCSSQSGHNTVSWYQQALGQGPQFIFQYYREEENGRGNFPPRFSGLQFPNYSSELNVNALELDDSALYLCAGSLVPDKQYFGPGTRLTVL.

For this clonotype: The junction departs from germline at one end; a sequencing error may be responsible. The rearrangement uses TRBV11-3 and TRBJ2-1; possible D gene TRBD2, 6 bases. This CDR3 region has 18 residues. Germline values: CDR1 SGHNT, CDR2 YENEEA. For the CDR3, the DNA is TGTGCCAACAGCTTAGATCTAGGCAGGAGGGCCGGCTGCAATGAGCAGTTCTTC. This gives the protein CANSLDLGRRAGCNEQFF.

The count of this clonotype is one. Given the absence of the conserved phenylalanine or tryptophan at the CDR3 end, a read error is likely. This chain joins TRBV4-2 and TRBJ2-7; TRBD1 matches 9 bases. The CDR3 totals 17 residues. Trimming took 1 base from V and 4 from J; bases not matched to a gene: 11. Per germline, CDR1 LGHNA and CDR2 YNFKEQ. CDR3 region: CASSQGPVGQGGYEQYL. CDR3 bases: TGTGCCAGCAGCCAAGGTCCCGTGGGACAGGGTGGTTACGAGCAGTACTTA.

The chain is built from TRBV2 and TRBJ1-6; 9 nucleotides match TRBD1. In germline, CDR1 is SNHLY, CDR2 FYNNEI. The CDR3 contains 15 residues. V was pared by 4 bases and J by 10 bases, with 8 bases of the junction left unmatched. CDR3 bases: TGTGCCAGCAGTGGCGTCCGGGACAGGGACTCACCCCTCCACTTT. Its translation is CASSGVRDRDSPLHF.

This clonotype was counted between two and nine times. The rearrangement uses TRBV7-9 and TRBJ2-5; no clear D. The V end lost 3 bases, the J end lost 1 base, and 15 bases lay between the germline ends. Germline V gives CDR1 SEHNR, CDR2 FQNEAQ (reference sequence). This CDR3 contains 16 residues. The CDR3 loop is CASSFLGSATQETQYF. CDR3 DNA sequence: TGTGCCAGCAGCTTTTTGGGATCGGCTACCCAAGAGACCCAGTACTTC.